These 23 T cell receptor beta chains were sequenced from one sample in a study of CD4 T cells in relation to SARS-CoV-2 and coronaviruses. Produced via immunoSEQ multiplex PCR; TCRdb's table is partial and in-frame only. In the table there are 20,000 to 25,000 clones, over 65% of which are singletons. What these receptors recognize is not known. CD4+ T cells from unexposed donors were obtained before the COVID-19 pandemic (2011-2018). CD4+ T cells were isolated from the cells after about ten days of culture. The source material was CD4+ T cells from PBMCs, cultured in vitro. The receptors were sampled from a human donor in good health.

The V and J genes are TRBV10-3 and TRBJ1-3; no clear D gene. Trimming took 1 base from V and 0 from J, leaving 13 bases between them. This CDR3 contains 17 residues. Germline V gives CDR1 ENHRY, CDR2 SYGVKD. In nucleotides, the CDR3 is TGTGCCATCAGTGAGTGGGGTGCCGGTAACTCTGGAAACACCATATATTTT. Residues: CAISEWGAGNSGNTIYF.

The chain recombines TRBV12-3 or TRBV12-4 with TRBJ2-1; TRBD1 might be the D (5 bases). V was trimmed by 10 bases and J by 9 bases, leaving 13 bases between them. This CDR3 contains 11 residues. In nucleotides, the CDR3 is TGTGCCACTCACAGGTACCGTGAGCAGTTCTTC. This sequence encodes CATHRYREQFF.

The chain employs TRBV18 and TRBJ2-5, with unresolved D. Trimming removed 0 bases at V and 4 bases at J, with 9 bases between. Germline V CDR1 and CDR2: KGHSH, LQKENI. The CDR3 is 14 residues long. The CDR3 is CASSPPGSRETQYF. Here the CDR3 DNA reads TGTGCCAGCTCACCACCTGGCAGTAGAGAGACCCAGTACTTC.

The rearrangement links TRBV5-1 to TRBJ2-3; TRBD2 aligns across 11 bases. The CDR3 length is 18 residues. The germline V gene encodes CDR1 SGHRS and CDR2 YFSETQ. Trimming took 0 bases from V and 3 from J; bases not matched to a gene: 9. CDR3 bases: TGCGCCAGCAGCTTGGGCCGACTAGCGGGAAAGGTAACAGATACGCAGTATTTT. It specifies CASSLGRLAGKVTDTQYF.

This clone was detected once. This chain joins TRBV12-3 or TRBV12-4 and TRBJ2-1; D uncertain. The CDR3 has 11 residues. Trimming left V 4 bases short and J 8 bases short, with 6 bases between. This CDR3 reads CASSSGDEQFF. The CDR3 DNA reads TGTGCCAGCAGTTCTGGGGATGAGCAGTTCTTC.

By share, this clone ranks as large (0.1 to 1%). The CDR3 DNA reads as TGTGCCAGCCTGGGGCAGGGAGGCACTGAAGCTTTCTTT. The encoded protein is CASLGQGGTEAFF. The rearrangement joins TRBV7-9 to TRBJ1-1, with a possible D match to TRBD1 (5 bases). Germline loops: CDR1 SEHNR, CDR2 FQNEAQ (reference sequence). The CDR3 has 13 residues. V lost 8 bases to trimming and J lost 4 bases, with 14 bases between them.

The chain has TRBV2 and TRBJ2-4; 13 bases map to TRBD2. The V gene end was trimmed by 6 bases and the J gene end by 12 bases; junction bases not matched to a gene: 14. The length of the CDR3 is 16 residues. CDR1 and CDR2 (germline): SNHLY, FYNNEI. The CDR3 sequence: CASSLTSGRALGTQYF. The CDR3 nucleotides are TGTGCCAGCAGCCTCACTAGCGGGAGGGCCTTAGGGACTCAGTACTTC.

J is TRBJ1-3 and V is TRBV15; a weak D match, TRBD1 (6 bases). The length of the CDR3 is 15 residues. Germline V CDR1 and CDR2: LNHNV, YYDKDF (reference sequence). With 4 bases removed from V and 0 bases from J, the gap between germline ends came to 10 bases. The CDR3 here is CATSTDRSSGNTIYF. The DNA of the CDR3 is TGTGCCACCAGCACCGACAGGAGCTCTGGAAACACCATATATTTT.

V usage is TRBV10-3 and J usage is TRBJ1-1, with D unresolved. V lost 3 bases, J lost 10 bases, and 18 bases lay in between. The CDR3 runs to 14 residues. Germline-derived CDR1 and CDR2 are ENHRY and SYGVKD. CDR3 protein: CAISEDGPGVGAFF. The DNA of the CDR3 is TGTGCCATCAGTGAAGATGGACCGGGAGTTGGAGCTTTCTTT.

The rearrangement joins TRBV4-1 to TRBJ2-7; D may match TRBD1 or TRBD2 (6 bases each). Trimming left V 0 bases short and J 1 base short, with 10 bases between. Per the germline V gene, CDR1 is MGHRA and CDR2 is YSYEKL. CDR3 length: 15 residues. CDR3 nucleotides: TGCGCCAGCAGCCAAGAAGGGGGGCAGTCCTACGAGCAGTACTTC. It encodes CASSQEGGQSYEQYF.

The chain recombines TRBV24-1 with TRBJ2-3, with D possibly being TRBD2 (5 bases). The CDR3 spans 15 residues. Trimming left V 3 bases short and J 6 bases short, with 15 bases between. The germline CDR1 and CDR2 sequences are KGHDR and SFDVKD. CDR3 bases: TGTGCCACCAGTGATCGTGGCCCACTAGTTGATACGCAGTATTTT. As protein: CATSDRGPLVDTQYF.

This chain uses TRBV5-1 with TRBJ1-3; no firm D call. This CDR3 is built from 16 residues. Trimming took 4 bases from V and 2 from J, leaving 16 bases between them. Germline CDR1 reads SGHRS; CDR2 reads YFSETQ. The CDR3 sequence: CASSPKWGQTGNTIYF. The CDR3 DNA is TGCGCCAGCAGCCCAAAGTGGGGTCAGACTGGAAACACCATATATTTT.

This clone was seen more than once but under ten times. This chain uses TRBV29-1 with TRBJ1-1; a weak D match, TRBD1 (6 bases). The CDR3 runs to 12 residues. From germline, CDR1 is SQVTM and CDR2 ANQGSEA. V shed 6 bases and J shed 11 bases, with 19 bases lying between them. The CDR3 sequence is CSVMGARGAAFF. CDR3 sequence (DNA): TGCAGCGTAATGGGGGCGCGGGGCGCGGCTTTCTTT.

The chain recombines TRBV7-3 with TRBJ1-5; 10 bases fit TRBD1. CDR3 length: 18 amino acids. The germline V gene encodes CDR1 SGHTA and CDR2 FQGTGA. Unmatched junction bases numbered 19, after V lost 5 bases and J lost 9 bases. The CDR3 DNA sequence: TGTGCCAGCAGCCCGGCCATGTGGAGCCGACAGGGGGCGAGGCCCCAGCATTTT. It is translated as CASSPAMWSRQGARPQHF.

The rearrangement uses TRBV5-5 and TRBJ1-1; D unclear. Between the trimmed V and J ends, which lost 4 bases and 0 bases, there was a span of 10 bases. Germline CDR1 reads SGHKS; CDR2 reads YYEKEE (reference sequence). This CDR3 comprises 14 residues. This chain's CDR3 is CASSRSTVNTEAFF. CDR3 bases: TGTGCCAGCAGCCGATCTACAGTGAACACTGAAGCTTTCTTT.

The chain uses TRBV5-1 and TRBJ1-6; D is uncertain. Trimming pared 4 bases from V and 5 bases from J, leaving 16 bases between. The CDR3 spans 16 residues. Germline V gene data show CDR1 as SGHRS and CDR2 as YFSETQ. CDR3 in amino acids: CASSRGYGVDNSPLHF. CDR3 coding DNA: TGCGCCAGCAGCCGAGGGTACGGGGTCGATAATTCACCCCTCCACTTT.

A single count supports this clone. The chain employs TRBV19 and TRBJ2-3; D remains unclear. This CDR3 has 14 amino acids. Germline CDR1 LNHDA, CDR2 SQIVND (reference sequence). The V end was cut by 3 bases, the J end by 2 bases, with 9 bases between. The CDR3 DNA reads as TGTGCCAGTAGTATTAAGGGCCCCACAGATACGCAGTATTTT. Encoded protein: CASSIKGPTDTQYF.

The rearrangement joins TRBV11-2 to TRBJ2-1, with D hard to call. Germline V gene data show CDR1 as SGHAT and CDR2 as FQNNGV. V was cut by 3 bases and J by 6 bases, with 12 bases left in between. The CDR3 is made up of 14 amino acids. The CDR3 DNA follows: TGTGCCAGCAGCTTCCCTCGCGCGAGCAATGAGCAGTTCTTC. This encodes CASSFPRASNEQFF.

The chain has TRBV10-3 and TRBJ2-3; D remains ambiguous. The CDR3 consists of 15 residues. The germline V gene has CDR1 ENHRY and CDR2 SYGVKD. V lost 3 bases, J lost 4 bases, and 14 bases lay in between. CDR3 sequence: CAISEGPPYADTQYF. The CDR3 bases are TGTGCCATCAGTGAAGGGCCACCTTACGCAGATACGCAGTATTTT.

This clone appeared a few times. The chain uses TRBV18 and TRBJ1-1, with 8 bases that match TRBD1. Germline V gives CDR1 KGHSH, CDR2 LQKENI. Germline trimming cut 3 bases from V and 13 bases from J; bases unmatched to any gene: 19. CDR3 length: 16 residues. The chain's CDR3 is CASSPLAGQGTDRGFF. In nucleotides, the CDR3 is TGTGCCAGCTCACCTCTCGCCGGACAGGGCACCGACCGGGGTTTCTTT.

V usage is TRBV19 and J usage is TRBJ2-7, with 8 bases that match TRBD2. J gave up 7 bases and V 4 bases, and 9 bases lay outside the gene matches. The CDR3 is 14 amino acids. Germline CDR1 LNHDA, CDR2 SQIVND (reference sequence). In DNA form, the CDR3 reads TGTGCCAGTAGTACCGGGCAGGGACTAGGTGAGCAGTACTTC. Its translation is CASSTGQGLGEQYF.

In its sample, this clone was seen a few times. This rearrangement joins TRBV9 to TRBJ2-5, with D possibly matching TRBD2 (6 bases). Trimming left V 2 bases short and J 7 bases short, with 6 bases between. CDR1 is SGDLS, CDR2 YYNGEE, per germline. The CDR3 runs to 11 residues. CDR3: CASSVGGTQYF. The DNA for the CDR3 is TGTGCCAGCAGCGTGGGGGGGACCCAGTACTTC.

The chain carries TRBV19 and TRBJ1-1; 7 bases agree with TRBD1. The CDR3 contains 14 residues. V lost 7 bases, J lost 0 bases, and 5 bases stayed unmatched. Germline V CDR1 and CDR2: LNHDA, SQIVND (reference sequence). CDR3 nucleotide sequence: TGTGCCAGTAAAACCGGGACAGTGAACACTGAAGCTTTCTTT. This translates into CASKTGTVNTEAFF. Together with reference TRBV19 and TRBJ1-1, the CDR3 gives the full variable domain: DGGITQSPKYLFRKEGQNVTLSCEQNLNHDAMYWYRQDPGQGLRLIYYSQIVNDFQKGDIAEGYSVSREKKESFPLTVTSAQKNPTAFYLCASKTGTVNTEAFFGQGTRLTVV.